There are a few counts of the clone carrying this TCR beta chain. The antigen is unknown. The record originates from a study of cytomegalovirus exposure and HLA in healthy donors. This CDR3 is 14 amino acids long. Germline V gene sequence: CDR1 LNHDA, CDR2 SQIVND (reference sequence). V shed 5 bases and J shed 6 bases, with 17 bases lying between them. Use of 60 Vbeta and 13 Jbeta primers characterized the PCR. TCRdb keeps only in-frame clones here, not all; method: immunoSEQ multiplex PCR. Of some 160,000 clones in the sample, around 10% were seen once. Study observations and caveats: When a later analysis was performed, an Asian-associated ancestry cluster reportedly had fewer N-insertions than the approximately 690-donor mean.

The chain recombines TRBV19 with TRBJ2-7; TRBD2 is a possible D gene (5 bases). The receptor's source is a male donor in good health and CMV-seronegative. Sequenced material: PBMCs. The CDR3 reads CASSPRGSSPEQYF. The CDR3 DNA follows: TGTGCCAGTAGTCCCAGAGGGTCGAGTCCCGAGCAGTACTTC.